This T cell receptor beta chain came from a study of shared clonotypes between healthy human individuals. Study observations and caveats: A handful of donors shared about 5% of their naive CD4 clonotypes. Memory subsets had estimated richness that was generally smaller than that of naive subsets.

About this clone: Antigen specificity is unknown.

Healthy HIV-negative adults with no recent acute infections or vaccinations were recruited as donors. Sequencing was performed with immunoSEQ multiplex PCR; in TCRdb, only in-frame clones are kept and a portion is missing. The table records about 2.3 million clones, approximately 95% of them present only once. What was sequenced was naive CD4+ T cells from PBMCs. Documented subset: CD45RA+ positively selected. The sequence was collected from a man between 18 and 29 years old in good health. Some clones in this sample may be carry-over from other donors' samples.

The CDR3 nucleotides read TGTGCCAGCTCAGACAGGGGGGACACTGAAGCTTTCTTT. Its protein is CASSDRGDTEAFF. The chain recombines TRBV18 with TRBJ1-1; 9 bases are a match to TRBD1. After removal of 5 bases from V and 3 bases from J, the junction contained 1 base not matched to a gene. The CDR3 spans 13 residues. Germline lookup yields CDR1 KGHSH and CDR2 LQKENI.